Sequencing of this T cell receptor beta chain was carried out in a study of early T cells in non-severe SARS-CoV-2 infection. Each CDR3 protein is one row after TCRdb ran MiXCR on the 5' RACE reads. The table records about 68,000 distinct CDR3 sequences, approximately 11% of them present only once. Germline CDR1 reads DFQATT; CDR2 reads SNEGSKA (reference sequence). This CDR3 spans 10 amino acids. The origin of this receptor is an adult who was a healthcare worker with PCR-confirmed SARS-CoV-2 infection or an uninfected control (not recorded which). This chain uses TRBV20-1 with TRBJ2-1, with 7 bases matching TRBD2. The sample was whole blood. The DNA for the CDR3 is TGCAGCGGGAGGAGGAATGAGCAGTTCTTC. As protein: CSGRRNEQFF.